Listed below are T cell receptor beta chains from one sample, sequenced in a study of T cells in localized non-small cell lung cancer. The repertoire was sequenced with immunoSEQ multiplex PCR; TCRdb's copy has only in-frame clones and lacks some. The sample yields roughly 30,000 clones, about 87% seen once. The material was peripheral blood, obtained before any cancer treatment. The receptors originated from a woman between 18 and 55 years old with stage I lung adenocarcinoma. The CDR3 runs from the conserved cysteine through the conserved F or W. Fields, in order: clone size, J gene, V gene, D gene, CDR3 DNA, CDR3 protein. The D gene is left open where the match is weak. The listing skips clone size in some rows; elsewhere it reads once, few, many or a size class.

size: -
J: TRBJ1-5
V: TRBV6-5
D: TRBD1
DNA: TGTGCCAGCAGTTACTCCTGGACAGGGGAAGGCCAGCCCCAGCATTTT
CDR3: CASSYSWTGEGQPQHF

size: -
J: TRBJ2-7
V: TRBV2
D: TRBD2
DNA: TGTGCCAGCAGGGATACTAGCGGGAGCTCCTACGAGCAGTACTTC
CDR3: CASRDTSGSSYEQYF

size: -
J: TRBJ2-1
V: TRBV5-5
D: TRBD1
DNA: TGTGCCAGCAGCTCTGGCGGGACAGGGTTTCCCTTACAGTTCTTC
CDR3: CASSSGGTGFPLQFF

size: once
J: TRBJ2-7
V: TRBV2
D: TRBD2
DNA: TGTGCCAGCAGTGCGAGAGTAGCGGGAGGATCCTACGAGCAGTACTTC
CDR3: CASSARVAGGSYEQYF

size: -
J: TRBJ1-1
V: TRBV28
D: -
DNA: TGTGCCAGCAGTTTAATCACCTGGGGGACGAACACTGAAGCTTTCTTT
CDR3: CASSLITWGTNTEAFF

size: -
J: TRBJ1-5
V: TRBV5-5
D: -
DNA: TGTGCCAGCAGCTTGGACAGGGCTAATCAGCCCCAGCATTTT
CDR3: CASSLDRANQPQHF

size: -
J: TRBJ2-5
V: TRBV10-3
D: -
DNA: TGTGCCATCAGTGAGGGGACATCACAAGAGACCCAGTACTTC
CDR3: CAISEGTSQETQYF

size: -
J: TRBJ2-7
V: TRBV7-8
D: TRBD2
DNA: TGTGCCAGCAGCTTAGTTAGGCGGGAGAGCTCCTACGAGCAGTACTTC
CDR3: CASSLVRRESSYEQYF

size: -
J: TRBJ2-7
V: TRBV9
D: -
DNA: TGTGCCAGCAGCGTAGATGGGGGAGGTTCCTACGAGCAGTACTTC
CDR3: CASSVDGGGSYEQYF

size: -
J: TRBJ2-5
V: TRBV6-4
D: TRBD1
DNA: TGTGCCAGCAGTGTGGAACAGGGGGTGCTGGAGACCCAGTACTTC
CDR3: CASSVEQGVLETQYF

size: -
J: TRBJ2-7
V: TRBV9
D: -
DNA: TGTGCCAGCAGCGCGCAGGGGATTGGGTACGAGCAGTACTTC
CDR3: CASSAQGIGYEQYF

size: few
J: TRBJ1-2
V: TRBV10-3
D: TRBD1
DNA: TGTGCCATCAGTGAATTGGGACAGACATTCTATGGCTACACCTTC
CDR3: CAISELGQTFYGYTF

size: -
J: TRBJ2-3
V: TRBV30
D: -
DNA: TGTGCCTGGAGTGTTAGCGAGTCGGATACGCAGTATTTT
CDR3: CAWSVSESDTQYF

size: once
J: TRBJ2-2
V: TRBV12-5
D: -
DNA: TGTGCTAGTGGTCAATTTCCTGTAGGGGAGCTGTTTTTT
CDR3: CASGQFPVGELFF

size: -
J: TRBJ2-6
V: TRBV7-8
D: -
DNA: TGTGCCAGCAGCACAGGGACCGGGGCCAACGTCCTGACTTTC
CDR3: CASSTGTGANVLTF

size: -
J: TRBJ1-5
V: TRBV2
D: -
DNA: TGTGCCAGCGCGATTGGGACGTATCAGCCCCAGCATTTT
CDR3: CASAIGTYQPQHF

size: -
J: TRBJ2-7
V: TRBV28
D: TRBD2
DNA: TGTGCCAGCAGTAGGACTAGCAACACCTACGAGCAGTACTTC
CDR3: CASSRTSNTYEQYF

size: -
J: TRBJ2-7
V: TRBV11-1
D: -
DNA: TGTGCCAGCAGCTTTGAGGAAGGGACCGTCGAGCAGTACTTC
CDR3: CASSFEEGTVEQYF

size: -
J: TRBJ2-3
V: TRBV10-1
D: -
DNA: TGCGCCAGCAGTGGGGCCTTAGGAGGTACGCAGTATTTT
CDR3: CASSGALGGTQYF

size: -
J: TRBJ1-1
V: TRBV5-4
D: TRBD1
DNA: TGTGCCAGCAGCCGTGAGGGGGCAAGCACTGAAGCTTTCTTT
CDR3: CASSREGASTEAFF

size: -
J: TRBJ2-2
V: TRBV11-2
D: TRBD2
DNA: TGTGCCAGCAGCCTCTCGGGGACTAGCGGCACCGGGGAGCTGTTTTTT
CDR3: CASSLSGTSGTGELFF

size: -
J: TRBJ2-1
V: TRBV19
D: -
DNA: TGTGCCAGTAGTATCTCCAGGACTCAAACCTACAATGAGCAGTTCTTC
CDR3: CASSISRTQTYNEQFF

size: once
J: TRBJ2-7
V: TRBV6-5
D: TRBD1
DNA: TGTGCCAGCAGTAAGGACAGGGGAGGCTACGAGCAGTACTTC
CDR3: CASSKDRGGYEQYF

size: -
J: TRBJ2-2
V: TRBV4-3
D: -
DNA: TGCGCCAGCAGCCAAGGGATAGGGACCGGGGAGCTGTTTTTT
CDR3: CASSQGIGTGELFF

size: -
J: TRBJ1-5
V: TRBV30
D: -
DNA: TGTGCCTGGTCGCGACAGAATGGTCAGCCCCAGCATTTT
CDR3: CAWSRQNGQPQHF

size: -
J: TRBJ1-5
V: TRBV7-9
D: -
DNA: TGTGCCAGCAGACCACAGGGCAATCAGCCCCAGCATTTT
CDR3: CASRPQGNQPQHF

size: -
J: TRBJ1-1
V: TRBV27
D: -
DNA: TGTGCCAGCAGTTTATCGACAGACCGAAACACTGAAGCTTTCTTT
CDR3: CASSLSTDRNTEAFF

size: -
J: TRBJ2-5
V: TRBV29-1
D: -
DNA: TGCAGCGTAAAACTTATCCAAGAGACCCAGTACTTC
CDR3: CSVKLIQETQYF

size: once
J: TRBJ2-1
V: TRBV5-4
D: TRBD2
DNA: TGTGCCAGCAGCCCGGGGACCGGGACTAGCGGGACCCTACAGTTCTTC
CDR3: CASSPGTGTSGTLQFF

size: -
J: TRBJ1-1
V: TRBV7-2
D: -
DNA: TGTGCCAGCAGCTTACGATTTAACACTGAAGCTTTCTTT
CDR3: CASSLRFNTEAFF

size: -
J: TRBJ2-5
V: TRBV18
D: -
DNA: TGTGCCAGCTCACCGGCCAGGGGCCAAGAGACCCAGTACTTC
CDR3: CASSPARGQETQYF

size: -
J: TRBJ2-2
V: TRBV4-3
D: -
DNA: TGCGCCAGCAGCCAAGTGGAGATTAACACCGGGGAGCTGTTTTTT
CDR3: CASSQVEINTGELFF

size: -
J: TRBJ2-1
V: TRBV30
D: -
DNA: TGTGCCTGGAGTGTACGGTGGGAGGAACCTTATGAGCAGTTCTTC
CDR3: CAWSVRWEEPYEQFF

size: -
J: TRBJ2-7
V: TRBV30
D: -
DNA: TGTGCCTGGAGTAGCTCTATCTACGAGCAGTACTTC
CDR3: CAWSSSIYEQYF

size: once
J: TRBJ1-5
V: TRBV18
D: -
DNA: TGTGCCAGCTCACCAGCGCGAAATCAGCCCCAGCATTTT
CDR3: CASSPARNQPQHF

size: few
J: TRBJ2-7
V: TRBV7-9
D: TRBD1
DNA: TGTGCCAGCAGTAGGGACAGGTCCTACGAGCAGTACTTC
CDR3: CASSRDRSYEQYF

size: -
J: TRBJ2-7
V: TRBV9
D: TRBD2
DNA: TGTGCCAGCAGTGAAACCGGGACTAGAGGTTCCGAGCAGTACTTC
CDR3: CASSETGTRGSEQYF

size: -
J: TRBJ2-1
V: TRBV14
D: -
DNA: TGTGCCAGCAGCCAAGAGGTGTGGGTAAAGCAGTTCTTC
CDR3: CASSQEVWVKQFF

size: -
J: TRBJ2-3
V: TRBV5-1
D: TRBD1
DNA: TGCGCCAGCGGGACAGGGTGGGATACGCAGTATTTT
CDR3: CASGTGWDTQYF

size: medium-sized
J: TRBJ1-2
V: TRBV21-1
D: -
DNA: TGTGCCAGCAGGAATTCCTATGGCTACACCTTC
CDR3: CASRNSYGYTF

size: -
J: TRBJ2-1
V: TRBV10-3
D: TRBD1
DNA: TGTGCCATCAGAGGTGGACAGGGAAGGGACAATGAGCAGTTCTTC
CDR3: CAIRGGQGRDNEQFF

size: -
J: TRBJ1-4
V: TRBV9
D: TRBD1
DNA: TGTGCCAGCAGCCCCCGCGGGACAGCTAATGAAAAACTGTTTTTT
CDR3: CASSPRGTANEKLFF

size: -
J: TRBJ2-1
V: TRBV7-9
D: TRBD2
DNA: TGTGCCAGCAGCTACGGGACTAGCGGGAAGAGGGGCTCCTACAATGAGCAGTTCTTC
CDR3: CASSYGTSGKRGSYNEQFF

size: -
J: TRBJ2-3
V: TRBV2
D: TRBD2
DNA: TGTGCCAGAGGCGGGAGACGAGATACGCAGTATTTT
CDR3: CARGGRRDTQYF

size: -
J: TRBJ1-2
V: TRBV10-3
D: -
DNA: TGTGCCATCAGTGAGTCAACAGGGCATGGCTACACCTTC
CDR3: CAISESTGHGYTF

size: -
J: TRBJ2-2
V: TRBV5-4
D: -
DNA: TGTGCCAGCAGCCATGCGTCGGGAGCTCACACCGGGGAGCTGTTTTTT
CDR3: CASSHASGAHTGELFF

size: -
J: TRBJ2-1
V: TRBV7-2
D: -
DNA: TGTGCCAGCAGACCGACGGGTGGACCGAGGCATCAGCAGTTCTTC
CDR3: CASRPTGGPRHQQFF

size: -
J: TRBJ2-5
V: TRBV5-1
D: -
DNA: TGCGCCAGCAGCTTGGAGGCCTGGGGGACCCAGTACTTC
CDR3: CASSLEAWGTQYF

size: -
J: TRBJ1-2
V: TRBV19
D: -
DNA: TGTGCCAGTAGTGGGTCAGCTCGGGGCTACACCTTC
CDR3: CASSGSARGYTF

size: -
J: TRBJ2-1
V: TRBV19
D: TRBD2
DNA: TGTGCCAGTAGTACCCTAGCGGGAGGGCCCCGCGAGCAGTTCTTC
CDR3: CASSTLAGGPREQFF

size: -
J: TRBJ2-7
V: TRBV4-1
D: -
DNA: TGCGCCAGCAGCCAAGATACTAGCTACGTGGACGAGCAGTACTTC
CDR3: CASSQDTSYVDEQYF

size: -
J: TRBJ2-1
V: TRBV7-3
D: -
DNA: TGTGCCAGCAGCTCATTGGCTAGTAATTCGATGGAGCAGTTCTTC
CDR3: CASSSLASNSMEQFF

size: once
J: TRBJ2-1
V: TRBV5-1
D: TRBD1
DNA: TGCGCCAGCAGCTTGGTACAGGGGGAAGGAAATGAGCAGTTCTTC
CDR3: CASSLVQGEGNEQFF

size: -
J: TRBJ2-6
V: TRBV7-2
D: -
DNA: TGTGCCAGCAGCTTGGGTTCTGGGGCCAACGTCTTGACTTTC
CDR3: CASSLGSGANVLTF

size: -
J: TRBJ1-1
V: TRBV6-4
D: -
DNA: TGTGCCAGCAGTGACCGCGACAAAATTTCTCCCATAAACACTGAAGCTTTCTTT
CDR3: CASSDRDKISPINTEAFF

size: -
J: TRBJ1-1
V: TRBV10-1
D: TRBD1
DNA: TGCGCCAGCAGCCCACAGGGGGCGAACACTGAAGCTTTCTTT
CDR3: CASSPQGANTEAFF

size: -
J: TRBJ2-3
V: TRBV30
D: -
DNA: TGTGCCTGGAGTGGGCTAGGGACAGATACGCAGTATTTT
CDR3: CAWSGLGTDTQYF